This paragraph reports one TCR beta chain. Its matching antigen is unknown. TCRdb re-analyzed the 5' RACE reads; it lists each CDR3 protein once, without DNA. The sample table sets out about 260,000 distinct CDR3 sequences. The data were taken from a study of T cells expressing NK-cell markers. Study as a whole: From sorted CD3+CD56+NKG2C+, CD3+CD56+NKG2C- and CD3+CD56-NKG2C+ T cells came the TCR beta repertoires. Eight donors were sequenced, of whom seven were HCMV-seropositive, while the remaining one was HCMV-seronegative. Study-wide results and caveats: Among CD8+ T cells from more than five donors, dominant NKG2C+ clonotypes accounted for about 1.0-7.0%. These clonotypes additionally ranked first within the CD3+CD56-NKG2C+ fraction of a few donors.

This receptor was obtained from a woman between 18 and 70 years old in good health. Sequences were obtained from blood T cells: a sorted CD56 or NKG2C T cell subset, CD4+ or CD8+ T cells, or bulk PBMC T cells (not recorded which).

The CDR3 reads CASSYRGGDTEAFF. The rearrangement uses TRBV9 and TRBJ1-1; the D gene TCRdb calls, TRBD1, cannot be checked with no DNA. This CDR3 has 14 residues. Germline lookup yields CDR1 SGDLS and CDR2 YYNGEE.